This TCR beta chain was found in a study of blood T cell repertoires in COVID-19. Study at large: Sample material is recorded as cDNA or gDNA derived from T cells, B-cell-depleted T cells, or PBMCs.

How the authors handled the data: Amplifying reference gene primers gave estimates of nucleated cell counts. The method was immunoSEQ multiplex PCR; TCRdb's version includes in-frame clones alone and lacks a portion of them. The V and J calls and clone size come from that table; D and trimming were worked out from the DNA. Among under 95,000 clones, 75% to 90% were seen once, and the ten largest hold roughly a third. Material: peripheral blood. The source is a woman older than 75 with active or convalescent COVID-19.

The CDR3 protein is CASSLDPAPGTQYF. In DNA, the CDR3 is TGTGCCAGCAGCTTAGATCCCGCCCCCGGTACGCAGTATTTT. The chain uses TRBV11-3 and TRBJ2-3, with D uncertain. CDR1 is SGHNT, CDR2 YENEEA, per germline. This CDR3 region has 14 residues. The V end was cut by 0 bases, the J end by 8 bases, with 12 bases between. The complete variable domain, with remaining parts taken from reference TRBV11-3 and TRBJ2-3, reads EAGVVQSPRYKIIEKKQPVAFWCNPISGHNTLYWYLQNLGQGPELLIRYENEEAVDDSQLPKDRFSAERLKGVDSTLKIQPAELGDSAVYLCASSLDPAPGTQYFGPGTRLTVL.